This T cell receptor beta chain emerged from a study of blood T cell repertoires in COVID-19. Clones were read by immunoSEQ multiplex PCR, and TCRdb kept only the in-frame ones, dropping some. The sample yields 200,000 to 300,000 clones, over 80% seen once. Residents of around 24 US areas, aged about 18 to 95 years, made up the participants. This CDR3 is built from 13 residues. Germline CDR1 SGHTA, CDR2 FQGNSA. Trimming left V 5 bases short and J 5 bases short, with 12 bases between. The genes are TRBV7-2 and TRBJ2-5; a possible D gene is TRBD1 (5 bases). Sequencing was carried out using PBMCs or T cells enriched from blood (not recorded which). This receptor was identified in a middle-aged woman who had been exposed to COVID-19. In DNA form, the CDR3 reads TGTGCCAGCAGCCCCTCCGCAGGGGAGACCCAGTACTTC. This gives the protein CASSPSAGETQYF.